This TCR beta chain was profiled in a study of neurological immune-mediated disorders. Study in general: Relapsing-remitting disease was seen in 31 of the 34 multiple sclerosis patients, and secondary progressive disease was seen in 3. Study-wide points: Neither clinical nor MRI features showed any association with the multiple sclerosis repertoire cluster, and the authors stated that larger cohorts are needed. The repertoires of 18 of 34 multiple sclerosis patients fell into one related-CDR3 cluster (a possible signature) under phylogenetic grouping.

It was by 5'RACE with 10-nucleotide random UMIs that the cDNA was made. TCRdb recomputed calls from the 5' RACE reads with MiXCR, one row per CDR3 protein. The sample lists tens of thousands of distinct CDR3 sequences; nearly 6% were seen once. About this clonotype: The antigen is undetermined.

This CDR3 contains 15 residues. CDR1 and CDR2 from the germline V gene are MGHRA and YSYEKL. The V gene end was trimmed by 5 bases and the J gene end by 2 bases; junction bases not matched to a gene: 7. As to time point: longitudinal time-point 2. This chain joins TRBV4-1 and TRBJ2-7, with 9 positions matching TRBD1. The sample comprised PBMCs. The sequence came from a woman in her sixties with multiple sclerosis. CDR3 coding DNA: TGCGCCAGCAGCTACGAACAGGGGGCGGCCTACGAGCAGTACTTC. Encoded protein: CASSYEQGAAYEQYF.